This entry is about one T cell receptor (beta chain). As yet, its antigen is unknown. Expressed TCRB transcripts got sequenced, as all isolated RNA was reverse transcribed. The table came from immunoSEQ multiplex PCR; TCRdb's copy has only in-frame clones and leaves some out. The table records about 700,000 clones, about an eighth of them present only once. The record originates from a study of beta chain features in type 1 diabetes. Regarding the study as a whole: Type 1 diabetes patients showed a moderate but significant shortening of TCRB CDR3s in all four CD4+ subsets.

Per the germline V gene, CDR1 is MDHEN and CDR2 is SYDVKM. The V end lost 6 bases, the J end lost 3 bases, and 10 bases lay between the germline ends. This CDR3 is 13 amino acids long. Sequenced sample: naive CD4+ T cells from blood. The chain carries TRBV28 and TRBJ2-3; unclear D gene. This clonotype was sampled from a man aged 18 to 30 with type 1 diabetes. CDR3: CASSPAQTDTQYF. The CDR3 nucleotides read TGTGCCAGCAGCCCGGCGCAAACAGATACGCAGTATTTT.